This entry features one TCR beta chain sequence. Its antigen specificity is not known. Base qualities are missing; no much larger clone stands one base away. Whole blood was collected in K2EDTA tubes by collaborating institutions according to the institutions' own protocols. For TCRbeta analysis, collaborators shipped samples as frozen whole blood, isolated PBMCs, or DNA extracted from either of those sample types. The germline V gene provides CDR1 SGHVS and CDR2 FNYEAQ. V is clipped by 6 bases and J by 10 bases, and the sequence between their germline boundaries is 10 bases long. The CDR3, from cysteine to phenylalanine, totals 11 residues. Solely the CDR3 DNA is kept, with 33 bases framed from the first base. TCRbeta CDR3 regions were amplified from genomic DNA using the immunoSEQ Assay, a bias-controlled multiplex PCR. The authors processed their data as follows. Within the assay, amplification of reference gene primers was used to estimate how many nucleated cells each sample contained. To quantify the absolute abundance of each unique TCRbeta CDR3 rearrangement, sequence reads were collapsed and filtered. For each sample, productive Simpson clonality was calculated as the square root of Simpson's diversity index over productive rearrangements. Drawn from immuneACCESS, this table holds only the in-frame rearrangements with V and J called that TCRdb kept. Clones are partly lost; checked studies trace under half to an unresolved V gene and leave the rest unexplained. V, J and clone size derive from that table, while D and trimming were established from the DNA sequence. The sample includes tens of thousands of clones, with 75% to 90% observed a single time. The top ten hold approximately 12% of the sample.

The sample originates from a study of blood T cell repertoires in COVID-19 (dated by TCRdb to 2020 to 2021). Notes on the research overall: Samples covering the acute and convalescent phases of COVID-19 were provided by collaborators in the United States, Italy and Spain. Where available, HLA class I and class II types were obtained from metadata supplied by the sample provider rather than from assay-based typing. The repertoires were released in a freely available public database meant as a resource for research on the immune response to SARS-CoV-2. The dataset comprised deeply sampled blood TCRbeta repertoires from subjects exposed to, actively infected with, or recovered from COVID-19. The samples were drawn from the first 160 participants of the ongoing ImmuneRACE study and from over a thousand subjects provided by 6 global collaborators. The prospective study material was composed of cDNA or gDNA derived from T cells, B-cell-depleted T cells, or PBMCs. A de-identified subject ID, COVID-19 status, age in years and sex were almost always included in the sample metadata.

Results and caveats for the whole study, not just this receptor: The quantity of clinical and demographic metadata differed by source and by participant and was supplied without curation.

The sequence joins TRBV7-6 to TRBJ2-1, with TRBD1 tentatively as D gene (5 bases match). The TCR was taken from a human donor in a cohort sampled during active COVID-19. Sequenced input: peripheral blood. This receptor carries the CDR3 CASSTKGEQFF. The DNA sequence is given as TGTGCCAGCAGTACCAAGGGGGAGCAGTTCTTC.